The source of this T cell receptor beta chain is a study of OX40 agonist ivuxolimab in advanced cancers. In the study overall: Ivuxolimab, an antibody acting as an agonist of OX40 (CD134), was used to treat patients.

The protocol was immunoSEQ multiplex PCR, while the TCRdb copy is restricted to in-frame clones and leaves out a portion. The sample holds about 74,000 clones; 90% to 95% are singletons and the top ten take 5% to 6.5%. This receptor was identified in an adult with an advanced solid tumor such as melanoma, head and neck, liver or kidney cancer. This material consisted of CD4+ or CD8+ T cells sorted from blood, taken in a trial of the OX40 agonist ivuxolimab.

CDR3 amino acids: CASSQVGQTYTQYF. The CDR3 region has the DNA TGCGCCAGCAGCCAAGTGGGCCAGACATATACGCAGTATTTT. The chain employs TRBV4-1 and TRBJ2-3; D is uncertain. V was cut by 1 base and J by 7 bases, with 12 bases left in between. Germline V gene sequence: CDR1 MGHRA, CDR2 YSYEKL. This CDR3 region has 14 residues.